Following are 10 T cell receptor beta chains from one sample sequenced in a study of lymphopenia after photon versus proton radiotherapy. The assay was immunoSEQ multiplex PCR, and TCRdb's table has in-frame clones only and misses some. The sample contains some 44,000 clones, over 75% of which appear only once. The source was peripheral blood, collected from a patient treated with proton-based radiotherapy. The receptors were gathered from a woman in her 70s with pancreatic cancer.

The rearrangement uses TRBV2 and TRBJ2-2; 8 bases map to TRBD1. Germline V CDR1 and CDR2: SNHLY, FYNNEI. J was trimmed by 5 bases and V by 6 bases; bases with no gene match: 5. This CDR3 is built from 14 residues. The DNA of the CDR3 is TGTGCCAGCAGGCGGGACAGGACAACCGGGGAGCTGTTTTTT. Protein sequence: CASRRDRTTGELFF. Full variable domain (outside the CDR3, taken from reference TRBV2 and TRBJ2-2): EPEVTQTPSHQVTQMGQEVILRCVPISNHLYFYWYRQILGQKVEFLVSFYNNEISEKSEIFDDQFSVERPDGSNFTLKIRSTKLEDSAMYFCASRRDRTTGELFFGEGSRLTVL.

This CDR3 reads CASSARDGTNYGYTF. The CDR3 DNA follows: TGTGCCAGCAGCGCCCGGGACGGCACTAACTATGGCTACACCTTC. The rearrangement links TRBV4-2 to TRBJ1-2; D may be TRBD1 (5 bases). Germline V gene lookup returns CDR1 LGHNA and CDR2 YNFKEQ. V shed 5 bases and J shed 0 bases, with 13 bases lying between them. The CDR3 has 15 residues.

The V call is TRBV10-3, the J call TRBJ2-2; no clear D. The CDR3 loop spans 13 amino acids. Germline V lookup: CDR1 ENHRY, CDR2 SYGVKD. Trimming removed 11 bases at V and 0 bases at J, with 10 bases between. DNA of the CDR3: TGTGCCTGTGGAGAGACGAACACCGGGGAGCTGTTTTTT. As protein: CACGETNTGELFF.

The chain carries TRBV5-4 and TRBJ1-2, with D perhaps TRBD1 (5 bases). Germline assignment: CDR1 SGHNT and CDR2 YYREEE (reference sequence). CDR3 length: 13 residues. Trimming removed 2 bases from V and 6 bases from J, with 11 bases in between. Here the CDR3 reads CASSFGGENGYTF. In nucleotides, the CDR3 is TGTGCCAGCAGCTTCGGGGGGGAAAATGGCTACACCTTC.

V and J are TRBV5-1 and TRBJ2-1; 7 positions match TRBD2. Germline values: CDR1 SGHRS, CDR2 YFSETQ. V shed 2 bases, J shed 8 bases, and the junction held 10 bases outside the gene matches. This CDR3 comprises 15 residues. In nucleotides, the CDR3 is TGCGCCAGCAGCTTTGGACTAGGATTGCCCGATGAGCAGTTCTTC. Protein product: CASSFGLGLPDEQFF.

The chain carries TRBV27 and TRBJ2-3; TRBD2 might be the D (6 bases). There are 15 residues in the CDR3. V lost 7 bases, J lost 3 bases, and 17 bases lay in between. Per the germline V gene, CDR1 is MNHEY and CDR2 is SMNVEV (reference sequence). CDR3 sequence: CASTRGGKGTDTQYF. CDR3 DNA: TGTGCCAGCACCCGCGGCGGGAAGGGGACAGATACGCAGTATTTT.

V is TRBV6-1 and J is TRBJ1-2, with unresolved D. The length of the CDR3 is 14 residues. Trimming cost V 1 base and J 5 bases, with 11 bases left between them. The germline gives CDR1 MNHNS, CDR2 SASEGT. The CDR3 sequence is CASSEGTQAYGYTF. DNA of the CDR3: TGTGCCAGCAGTGAAGGGACCCAGGCGTATGGCTACACCTTC.

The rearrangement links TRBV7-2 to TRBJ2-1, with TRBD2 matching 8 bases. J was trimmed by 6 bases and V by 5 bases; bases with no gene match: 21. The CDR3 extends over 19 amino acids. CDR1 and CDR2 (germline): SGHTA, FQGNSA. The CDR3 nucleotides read TGTGCCAGCAGCGGAAGGGCGACGGGAGGGAGTCCGCACCTCAATGAGCAGTTCTTC. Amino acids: CASSGRATGGSPHLNEQFF.

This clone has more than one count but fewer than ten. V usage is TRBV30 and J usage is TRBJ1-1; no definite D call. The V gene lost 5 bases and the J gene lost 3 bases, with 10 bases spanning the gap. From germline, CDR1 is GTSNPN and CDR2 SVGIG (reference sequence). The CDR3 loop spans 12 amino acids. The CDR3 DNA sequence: TGTGCCTGGGGAACCCCGGACACTGAAGCTTTCTTT. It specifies CAWGTPDTEAFF.

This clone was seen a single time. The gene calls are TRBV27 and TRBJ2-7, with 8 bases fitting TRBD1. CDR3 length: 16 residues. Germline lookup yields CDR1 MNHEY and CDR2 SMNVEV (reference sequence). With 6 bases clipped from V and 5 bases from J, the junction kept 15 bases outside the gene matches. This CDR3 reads CASSPLPGTGSNEQYF. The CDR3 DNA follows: TGTGCCAGCAGCCCTCTACCCGGGACAGGAAGTAACGAGCAGTACTTC.